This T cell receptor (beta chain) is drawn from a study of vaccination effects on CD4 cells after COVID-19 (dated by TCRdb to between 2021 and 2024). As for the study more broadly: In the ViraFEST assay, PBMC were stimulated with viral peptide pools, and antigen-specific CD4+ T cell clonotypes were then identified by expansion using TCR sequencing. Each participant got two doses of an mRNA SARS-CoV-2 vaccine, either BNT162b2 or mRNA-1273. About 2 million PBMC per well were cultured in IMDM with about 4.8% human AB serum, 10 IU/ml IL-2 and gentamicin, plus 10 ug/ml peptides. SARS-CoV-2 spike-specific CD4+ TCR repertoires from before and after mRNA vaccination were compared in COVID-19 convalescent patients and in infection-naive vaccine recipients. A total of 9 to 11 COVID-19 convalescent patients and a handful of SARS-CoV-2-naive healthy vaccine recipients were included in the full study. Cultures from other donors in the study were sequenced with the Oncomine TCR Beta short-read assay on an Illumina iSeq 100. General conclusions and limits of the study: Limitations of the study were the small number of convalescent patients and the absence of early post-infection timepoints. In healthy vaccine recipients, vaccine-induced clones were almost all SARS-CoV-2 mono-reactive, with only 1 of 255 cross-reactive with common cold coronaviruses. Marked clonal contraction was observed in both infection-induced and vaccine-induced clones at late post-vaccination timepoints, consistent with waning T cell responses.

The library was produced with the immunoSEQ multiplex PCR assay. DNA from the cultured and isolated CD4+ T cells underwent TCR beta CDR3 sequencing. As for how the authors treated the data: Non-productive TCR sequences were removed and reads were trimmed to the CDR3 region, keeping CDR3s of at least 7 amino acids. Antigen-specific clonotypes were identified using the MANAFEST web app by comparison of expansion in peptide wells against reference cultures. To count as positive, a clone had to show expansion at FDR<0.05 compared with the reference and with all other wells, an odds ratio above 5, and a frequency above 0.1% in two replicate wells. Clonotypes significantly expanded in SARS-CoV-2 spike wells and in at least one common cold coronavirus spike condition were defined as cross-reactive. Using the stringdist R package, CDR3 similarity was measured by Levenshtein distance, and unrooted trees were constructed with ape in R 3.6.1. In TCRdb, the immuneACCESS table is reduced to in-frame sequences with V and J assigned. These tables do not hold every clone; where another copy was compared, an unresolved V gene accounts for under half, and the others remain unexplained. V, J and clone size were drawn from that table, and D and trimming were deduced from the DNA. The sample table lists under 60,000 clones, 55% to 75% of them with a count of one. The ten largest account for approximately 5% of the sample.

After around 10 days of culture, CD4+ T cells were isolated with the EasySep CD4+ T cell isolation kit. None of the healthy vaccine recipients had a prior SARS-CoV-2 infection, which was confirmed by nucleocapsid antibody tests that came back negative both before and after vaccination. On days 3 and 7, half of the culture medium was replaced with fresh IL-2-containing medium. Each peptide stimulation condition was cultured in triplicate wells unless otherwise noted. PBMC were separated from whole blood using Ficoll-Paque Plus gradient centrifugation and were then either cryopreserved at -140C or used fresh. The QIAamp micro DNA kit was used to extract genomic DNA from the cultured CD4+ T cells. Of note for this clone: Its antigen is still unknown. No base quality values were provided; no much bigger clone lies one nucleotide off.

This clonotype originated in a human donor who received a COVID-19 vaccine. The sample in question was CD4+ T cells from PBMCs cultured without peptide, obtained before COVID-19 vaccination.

The DNA reads TGTGCCAGCTCACGGAGTCCAAATCAGCCCCAGCATTTT. Translated, it reads CASSRSPNQPQHF. This chain is built from TRBV18 and TRBJ1-5; no D gene can be assigned with confidence. CDR1 and CDR2, looked up from the germline V gene, are KGHSH and LQKENI. Deletion took 4 bases off V and 4 bases off J, with a span of 8 bases between the germline ends. Reading from cysteine to phenylalanine, the CDR3 counts 13 amino acids. Solely the CDR3 DNA is kept, with 39 bases framed from the first base.